This is a list of T cell receptor beta chains from one sample in a study of CD8 T cells in Susac syndrome. From the immunoSEQ multiplex PCR reads, TCRdb called clonotypes with MiXCR, one entry per CDR3 protein. The sample holds over 150,000 distinct CDR3 sequences; approximately 93% are singletons and the top ten take roughly 0.1%. The sample taken for sequencing was CD4+ T cells from PBMCs. The origin of the receptors is a human donor with multiple sclerosis. Both conserved end residues are part of each CDR3. Each record gives: J gene, clone size, V gene, D gene, CDR3 DNA, CDR3 protein. The D gene is left open where the match is weak. The size entry is marked missing in some rows and otherwise reads once, few, many or a size class.

>TRBJ2-7|once|TRBV4-1|TRBD1
TGCGCCAGCAGCCAAGTACAGGGGTTGGGAATCGACGAGCAGTACTTC
CASSQVQGLGIDEQYF
>TRBJ2-7|.|TRBV2|.
TGTGCCAGTTACGATCGTAGCTTATACGAGCAGTACTTC
CASYDRSLYEQYF
>TRBJ2-1|few|TRBV18|.
TGTGCCAGCTCCATAGCGTCGTACAATGAGCAGTTCTTC
CASSIASYNEQFF
>TRBJ1-5|.|TRBV5-6|.
TGTGCCAGCAGCTCCTGGGGATCGAGCAATCAGCCCCAGCATTTT
CASSSWGSSNQPQHF
>TRBJ2-3|.|TRBV7-2|.
TGTGCCAGCAGCTTACGGACCACGGGGCTAGATACGCAGTATTTT
CASSLRTTGLDTQYF
>TRBJ1-2|once|TRBV28|.
TGTGCCAGCACCTCCGAGGGAGGCTACACCTTC
CASTSEGGYTF
>TRBJ2-2|.|TRBV29-1|.
TGCAGCGTTGGCAGGTCGAGGGCCGGGGAGCTGTTTTTT
CSVGRSRAGELFF
>TRBJ2-3|.|TRBV18|.
TGTGCCAGCAGCCCTGGGATCACAGATACGCAGTATTTT
CASSPGITDTQYF
>TRBJ1-5|.|TRBV2|.
TGTGCCAGCAGTGAAGAAAAGGGTACTAATCAGCCCCAGCATTTT
CASSEEKGTNQPQHF
>TRBJ1-2|.|TRBV7-3|TRBD1
TGTGCCAGCAGCTTACGACAGGGAAGCGGCTACACCTTC
CASSLRQGSGYTF
>TRBJ2-3|.|TRBV20-1|.
TGCAGTTTGTCCCCGGGACAGGGGAAGGTAGCGGGGGGGGATACGCAGTATTTT
CSLSPGQGKVAGGDTQYF
>TRBJ2-7|.|TRBV2|TRBD2
TGTGCCAGCAGTGACCAGACTAGCGGGAACCACGAGCAGTACTTC
CASSDQTSGNHEQYF
>TRBJ2-7|.|TRBV7-2|.
TGTGCCATCCGTCTGGCGGGCCGCCCTCGTTACGAGCAGTACTTC
CAIRLAGRPRYEQYF
>TRBJ1-3|.|TRBV30|.
TGTGCCTGGAGTGTAGAGGGAGGTGGAAACACCATATATTTT
CAWSVEGGGNTIYF
>TRBJ1-1|.|TRBV6-2/TRBV6-3|.
TGTGCCAGCAGTTACTTTGGAGGGACCACTGAAGCTTTCTTT
CASSYFGGTTEAFF
>TRBJ2-1|.|TRBV30|TRBD2
TGTGCCTCCTCGACTAGCGGGGGCAATGAGCAGTTCTTC
CASSTSGGNEQFF
>TRBJ2-2|.|TRBV7-2|TRBD2
TGTGCCAGCAGCTTAGAGGCGGGAGGAAACACCGGGGAGCTGTTTTTT
CASSLEAGGNTGELFF
>TRBJ1-5|once|TRBV5-1|.
TGCGCCAGCAGCCCAGGGCCCGACCAGCCCCAGCATTTT
CASSPGPDQPQHF
>TRBJ1-1|.|TRBV20-1|.
TGCAGTGCTAGCCCCTTGGGTTCGAACACTGAAGCTTTCTTT
CSASPLGSNTEAFF
>TRBJ2-5|.|TRBV12-3/TRBV12-4|.
TGTGCCAGCAGTTTTGGGCGGGGGCCTTCCCAAGAGACCCAGTACTTC
CASSFGRGPSQETQYF
>TRBJ1-4|.|TRBV3-1|.
TGTGCCAGCAGCCAAGCACAAGGGTATGAAAAACTGTTTTTT
CASSQAQGYEKLFF
>TRBJ1-3|once|TRBV5-1|.
TGCGCCAGCAGCATAAGTCCAGGTACTGAAAACACCATATATTTT
CASSISPGTENTIYF
>TRBJ1-1|.|TRBV18|.
TGTGCCAGCTCACCACAAAACTCAGCTGAAGCTTTCTTT
CASSPQNSAEAFF
>TRBJ2-1|few|TRBV2|.
TGTGCCAGCAGTGTCCTCAGGGATGAGCAGTTCTTC
CASSVLRDEQFF